This T cell receptor beta chain was found in a study of blood T cell repertoires in COVID-19. At the level of the study: The study drew acute and convalescent COVID-19 samples from the United States, Italy and Spain.

Authors' methods: Reference gene primer amplification in the assay estimated nucleated cell counts. Using immunoSEQ multiplex PCR, the repertoire was profiled, and TCRdb retains in-frame clones only, with some absent. V and J calls and clone size come straight from that table; D and trimming were deduced from the DNA. Of under 200,000 clones in the sample, 90% were seen once. Per the germline V gene, CDR1 is KGHDR and CDR2 is SFDVKD. This CDR3 comprises 14 residues. Trimming cost V 4 bases and J 2 bases, with 9 bases left between them. The sample was peripheral blood. The chain joins TRBV24-1 to TRBJ2-3; D ambiguous. The TCR originated in a man between 50 and 59 years old with acute or convalescent COVID-19. CDR3: CATSDYRYTDTQYF. CDR3 nucleotides: TGTGCCACCAGTGACTATAGATACACAGATACGCAGTATTTT.